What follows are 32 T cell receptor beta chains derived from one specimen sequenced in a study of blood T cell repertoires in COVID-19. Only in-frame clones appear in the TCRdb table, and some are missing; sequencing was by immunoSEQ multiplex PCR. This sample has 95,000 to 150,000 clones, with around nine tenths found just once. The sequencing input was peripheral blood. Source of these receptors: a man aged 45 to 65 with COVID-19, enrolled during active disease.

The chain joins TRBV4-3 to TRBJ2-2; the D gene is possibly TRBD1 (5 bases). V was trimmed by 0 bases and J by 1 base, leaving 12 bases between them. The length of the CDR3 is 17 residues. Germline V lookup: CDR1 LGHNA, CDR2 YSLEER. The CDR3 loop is CASSQDPPQGNTGELFF. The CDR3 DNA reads TGCGCCAGCAGCCAAGATCCGCCTCAGGGGAACACCGGGGAGCTGTTTTTT.

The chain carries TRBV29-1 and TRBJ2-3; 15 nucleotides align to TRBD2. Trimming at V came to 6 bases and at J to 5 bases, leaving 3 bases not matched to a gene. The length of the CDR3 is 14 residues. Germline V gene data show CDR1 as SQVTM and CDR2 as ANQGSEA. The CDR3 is CSVSGLAGGDTQYF. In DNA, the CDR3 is TGCAGCGTCTCGGGACTAGCGGGAGGAGATACGCAGTATTTT.

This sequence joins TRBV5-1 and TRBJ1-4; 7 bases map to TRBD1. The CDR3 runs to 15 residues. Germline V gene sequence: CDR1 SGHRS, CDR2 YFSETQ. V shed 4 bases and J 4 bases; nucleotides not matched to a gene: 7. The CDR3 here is CASSRVRDSNEKLFF. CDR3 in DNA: TGCGCCAGCAGCCGAGTAAGGGACAGTAATGAAAAACTGTTTTTT. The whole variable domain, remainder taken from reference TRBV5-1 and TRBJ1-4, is KAGVTQTPRYLIKTRGQQVTLSCSPISGHRSVSWYQQTPGQGLQFLFEYFSETQRNKGNFPGRFSGRQFSNSRSEMNVSTLELGDSALYLCASSRVRDSNEKLFFGSGTQLSVL.

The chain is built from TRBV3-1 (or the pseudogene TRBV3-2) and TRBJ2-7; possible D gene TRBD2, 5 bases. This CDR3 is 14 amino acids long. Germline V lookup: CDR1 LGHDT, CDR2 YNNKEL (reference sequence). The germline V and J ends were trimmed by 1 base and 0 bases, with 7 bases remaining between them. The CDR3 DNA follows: TGTGCCAGCAGCCAAGGGCGGGTCTCCTACGAGCAGTACTTC. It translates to CASSQGRVSYEQYF.

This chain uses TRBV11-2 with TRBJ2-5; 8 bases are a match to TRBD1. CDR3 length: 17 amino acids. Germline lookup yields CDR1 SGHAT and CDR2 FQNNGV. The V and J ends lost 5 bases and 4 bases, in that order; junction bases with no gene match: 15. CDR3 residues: CASSPWTGNPILETQYF. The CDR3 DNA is TGTGCCAGCAGCCCTTGGACAGGGAACCCCATTCTAGAGACCCAGTACTTC.

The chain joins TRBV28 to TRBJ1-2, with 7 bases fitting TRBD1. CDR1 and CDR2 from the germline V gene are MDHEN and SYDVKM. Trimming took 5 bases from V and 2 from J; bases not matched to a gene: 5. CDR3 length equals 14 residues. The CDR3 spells CASSLLGQNYGYTF. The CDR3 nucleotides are TGTGCCAGCAGTCTCCTGGGACAGAACTATGGCTACACCTTC.

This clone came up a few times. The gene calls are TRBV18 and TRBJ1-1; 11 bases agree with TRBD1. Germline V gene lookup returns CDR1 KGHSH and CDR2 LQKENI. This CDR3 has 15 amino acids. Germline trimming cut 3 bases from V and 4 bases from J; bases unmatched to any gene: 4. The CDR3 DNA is TGTGCCAGCTCACCGTCCGGGACAGGGGGCACTGAAGCTTTCTTT. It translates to CASSPSGTGGTEAFF.

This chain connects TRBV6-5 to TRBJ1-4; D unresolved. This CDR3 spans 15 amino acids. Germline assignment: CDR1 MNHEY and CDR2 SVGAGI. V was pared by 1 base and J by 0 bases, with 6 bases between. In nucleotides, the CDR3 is TGTGCCAGCAGTTACTTGTCATCAACTAATGAAAAACTGTTTTTT. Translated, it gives CASSYLSSTNEKLFF.

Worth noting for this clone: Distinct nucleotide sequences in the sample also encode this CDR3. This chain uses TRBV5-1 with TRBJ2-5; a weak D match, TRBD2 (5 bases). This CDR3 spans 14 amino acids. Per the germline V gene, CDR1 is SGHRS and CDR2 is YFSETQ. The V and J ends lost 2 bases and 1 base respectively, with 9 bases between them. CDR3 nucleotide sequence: TGCGCCAGCAGCTTAGGACGGGGCCAAGAGACCCAGTACTTC. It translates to CASSLGRGQETQYF.

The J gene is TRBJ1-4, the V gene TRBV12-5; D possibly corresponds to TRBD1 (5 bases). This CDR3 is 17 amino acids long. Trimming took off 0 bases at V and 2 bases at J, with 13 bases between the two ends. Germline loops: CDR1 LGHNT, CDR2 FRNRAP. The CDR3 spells CASGLVRPGGTNEKLFF. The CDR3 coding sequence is TGTGCTAGTGGTTTGGTACGTCCGGGGGGGACTAATGAAAAACTGTTTTTT.

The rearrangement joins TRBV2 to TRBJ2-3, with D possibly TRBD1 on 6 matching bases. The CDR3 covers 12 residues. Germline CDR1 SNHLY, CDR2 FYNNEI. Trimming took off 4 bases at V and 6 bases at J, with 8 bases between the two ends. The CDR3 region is CASSGTADTQYF. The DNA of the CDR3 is TGTGCCAGCAGTGGGACAGCGGATACGCAGTATTTT.

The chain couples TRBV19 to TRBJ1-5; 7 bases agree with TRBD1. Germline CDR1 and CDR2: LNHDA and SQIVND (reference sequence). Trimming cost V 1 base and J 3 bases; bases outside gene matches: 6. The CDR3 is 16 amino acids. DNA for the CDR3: TGTGCCAGTAGTATAGGACAGGGAAGGCTCAATCAGCCCCAGCATTTT. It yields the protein CASSIGQGRLNQPQHF.

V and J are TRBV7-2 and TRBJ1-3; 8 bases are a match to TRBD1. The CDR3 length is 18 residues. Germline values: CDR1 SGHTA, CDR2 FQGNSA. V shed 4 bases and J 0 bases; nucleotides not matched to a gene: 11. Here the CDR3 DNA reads TGTGCCAGCAGCTCAGCGAGGACAGGGCTTTTCTCTGGAAACACCATATATTTT. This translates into CASSSARTGLFSGNTIYF.

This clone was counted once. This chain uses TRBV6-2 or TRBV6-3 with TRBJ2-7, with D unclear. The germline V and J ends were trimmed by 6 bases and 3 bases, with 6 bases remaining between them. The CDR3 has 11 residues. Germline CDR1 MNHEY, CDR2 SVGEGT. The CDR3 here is CASSHNYEQYF. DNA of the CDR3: TGTGCCAGCAGCCATAACTACGAGCAGTACTTC.

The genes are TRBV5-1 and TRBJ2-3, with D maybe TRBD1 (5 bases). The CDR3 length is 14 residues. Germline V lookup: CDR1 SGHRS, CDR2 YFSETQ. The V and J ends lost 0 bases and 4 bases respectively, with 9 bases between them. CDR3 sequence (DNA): TGCGCCAGCAGCTTGGGGTCAGGGCCAGATACGCAGTATTTT. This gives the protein CASSLGSGPDTQYF. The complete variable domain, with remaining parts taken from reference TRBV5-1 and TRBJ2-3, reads KAGVTQTPRYLIKTRGQQVTLSCSPISGHRSVSWYQQTPGQGLQFLFEYFSETQRNKGNFPGRFSGRQFSNSRSEMNVSTLELGDSALYLCASSLGSGPDTQYFGPGTRLTVL.

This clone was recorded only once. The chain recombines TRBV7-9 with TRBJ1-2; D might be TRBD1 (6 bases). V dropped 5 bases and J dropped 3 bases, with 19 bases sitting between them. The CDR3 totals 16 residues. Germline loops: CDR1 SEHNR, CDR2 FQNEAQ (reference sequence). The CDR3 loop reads CASSTPTRDTDYGYTF. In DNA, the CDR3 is TGTGCCAGCAGCACGCCAACCCGGGACACAGACTATGGCTACACCTTC.

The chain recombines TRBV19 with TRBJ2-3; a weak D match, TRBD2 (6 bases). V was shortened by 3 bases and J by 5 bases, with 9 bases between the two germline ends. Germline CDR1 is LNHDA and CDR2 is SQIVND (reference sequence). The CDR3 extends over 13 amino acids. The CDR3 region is CASSMGGGDTQYF. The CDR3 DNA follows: TGTGCCAGTAGTATGGGGGGAGGAGATACGCAGTATTTT.

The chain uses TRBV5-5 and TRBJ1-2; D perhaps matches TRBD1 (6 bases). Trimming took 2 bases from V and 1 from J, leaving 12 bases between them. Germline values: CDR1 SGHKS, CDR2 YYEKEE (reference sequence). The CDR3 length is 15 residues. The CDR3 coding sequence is TGTGCCAGCAGCTTAGGACAGTCGATTAACTATGGCTACACCTTC. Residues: CASSLGQSINYGYTF.

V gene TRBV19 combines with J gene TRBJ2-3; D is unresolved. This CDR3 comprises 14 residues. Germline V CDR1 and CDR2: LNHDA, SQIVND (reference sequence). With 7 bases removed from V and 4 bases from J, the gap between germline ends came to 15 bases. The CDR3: CASTLGTSADTQYF. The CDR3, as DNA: TGTGCCAGTACGCTTGGCACCTCCGCAGATACGCAGTATTTT.

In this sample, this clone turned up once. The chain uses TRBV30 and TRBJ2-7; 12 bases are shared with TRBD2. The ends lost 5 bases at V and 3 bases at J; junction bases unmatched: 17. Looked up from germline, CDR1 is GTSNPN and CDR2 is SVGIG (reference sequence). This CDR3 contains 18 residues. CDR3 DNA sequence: TGTGCCTGGTTCAGTACCCTTCTAGCGGGAGGGGGCTGCTACGAGCAGTACTTC. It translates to CAWFSTLLAGGGCYEQYF.

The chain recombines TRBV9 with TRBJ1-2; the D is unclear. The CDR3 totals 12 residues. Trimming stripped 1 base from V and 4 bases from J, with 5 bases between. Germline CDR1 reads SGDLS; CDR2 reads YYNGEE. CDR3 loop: CASSVTSYGYTF. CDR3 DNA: TGTGCCAGCAGCGTAACCAGCTATGGCTACACCTTC. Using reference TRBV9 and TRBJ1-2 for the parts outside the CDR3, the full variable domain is DSGVTQTPKHLITATGQRVTLRCSPRSGDLSVYWYQQSLDQGLQFLIQYYNGEERAKGNILERFSAQQFPDLHSELNLSSLELGDSALYFCASSVTSYGYTFGSGTRLTVV.

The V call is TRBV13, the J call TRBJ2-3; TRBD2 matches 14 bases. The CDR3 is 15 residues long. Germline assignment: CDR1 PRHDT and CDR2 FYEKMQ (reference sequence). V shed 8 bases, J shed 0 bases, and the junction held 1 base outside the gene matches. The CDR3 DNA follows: TGTGCCAGCGGGACTAGCGGGAGTAGCACAGATACGCAGTATTTT. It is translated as CASGTSGSSTDTQYF.

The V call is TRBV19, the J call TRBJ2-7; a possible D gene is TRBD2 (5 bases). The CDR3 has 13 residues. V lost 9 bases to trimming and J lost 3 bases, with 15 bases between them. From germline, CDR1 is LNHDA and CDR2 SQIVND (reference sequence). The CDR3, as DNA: TGTGCCAGGTTTTCTTCGGGATTCTACGAGCAGTACGTC. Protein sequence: CARFSSGFYEQYV.

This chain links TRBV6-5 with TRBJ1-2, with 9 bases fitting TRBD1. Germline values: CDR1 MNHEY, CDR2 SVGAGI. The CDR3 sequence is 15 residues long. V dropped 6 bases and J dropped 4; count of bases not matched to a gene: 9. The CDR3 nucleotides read TGTGCCAGCAGGGGGGGGACAGGGCTCCCCTATGGCTACACCTTC. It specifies CASRGGTGLPYGYTF.

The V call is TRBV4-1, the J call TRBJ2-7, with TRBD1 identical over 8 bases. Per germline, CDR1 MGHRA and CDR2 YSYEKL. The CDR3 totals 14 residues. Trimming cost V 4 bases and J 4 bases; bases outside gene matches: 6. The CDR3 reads CASSLGQGSYEQYF. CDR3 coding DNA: TGCGCCAGCAGCCTTGGACAGGGTAGTTACGAGCAGTACTTC.

CDR3 sequence: CASSPLESRSPLHF. The CDR3 region has the DNA TGTGCCAGCAGCCCCTTGGAGAGTCGATCACCCCTCCACTTT. The chain couples TRBV7-2 to TRBJ1-6; D gene ambiguous. CDR1 and CDR2 from the germline V gene are SGHTA and FQGNSA. Trimming shortened V by 5 bases and J by 10 bases, and 15 bases separated the two germline ends. The length of the CDR3 is 14 residues.

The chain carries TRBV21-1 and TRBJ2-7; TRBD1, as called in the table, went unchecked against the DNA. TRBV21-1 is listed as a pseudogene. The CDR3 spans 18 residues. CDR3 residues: CASSKAKCVDRAHYEQYV. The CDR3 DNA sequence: TGTGCCAGCAGCAAAGCGAAGTGTGTCGACAGGGCTCACTACGAGCAGTACGTC.

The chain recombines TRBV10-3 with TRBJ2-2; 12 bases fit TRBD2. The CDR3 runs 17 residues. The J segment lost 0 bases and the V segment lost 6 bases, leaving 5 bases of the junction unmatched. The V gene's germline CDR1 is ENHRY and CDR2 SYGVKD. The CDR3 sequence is CAISGTSGFANTGELFF. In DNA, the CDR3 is TGTGCCATCAGCGGGACTAGCGGGTTCGCGAACACCGGGGAGCTGTTTTTT.

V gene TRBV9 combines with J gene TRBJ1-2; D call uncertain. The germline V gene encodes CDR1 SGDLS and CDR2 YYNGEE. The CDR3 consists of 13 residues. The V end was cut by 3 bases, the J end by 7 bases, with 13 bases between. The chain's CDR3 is CASSDSLVAGYTF. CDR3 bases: TGTGCCAGCAGCGACAGCCTGGTGGCTGGCTACACCTTC. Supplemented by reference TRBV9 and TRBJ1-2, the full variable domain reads DSGVTQTPKHLITATGQRVTLRCSPRSGDLSVYWYQQSLDQGLQFLIQYYNGEERAKGNILERFSAQQFPDLHSELNLSSLELGDSALYFCASSDSLVAGYTFGSGTRLTVV.

The CDR3 here is CASSSPSGRTDTQYF. The CDR3 DNA is TGTGCCAGCAGTTCCCCTAGCGGCCGCACAGATACGCAGTATTTT. The chain recombines TRBV27 with TRBJ2-3, with TRBD2 identical over 7 bases. The CDR3 runs to 15 residues. V lost 4 bases to trimming and J lost 1 base; unmatched junction nucleotides: 5. Germline V lookup: CDR1 MNHEY, CDR2 SMNVEV (reference sequence).

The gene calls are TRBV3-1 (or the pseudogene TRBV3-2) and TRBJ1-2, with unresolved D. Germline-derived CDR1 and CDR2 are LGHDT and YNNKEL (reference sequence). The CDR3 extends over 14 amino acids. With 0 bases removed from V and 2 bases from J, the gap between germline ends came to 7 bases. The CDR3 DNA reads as TGTGCCAGCAGCCAAGATGCAGTAAACTATGGCTACACCTTC. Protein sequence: CASSQDAVNYGYTF.

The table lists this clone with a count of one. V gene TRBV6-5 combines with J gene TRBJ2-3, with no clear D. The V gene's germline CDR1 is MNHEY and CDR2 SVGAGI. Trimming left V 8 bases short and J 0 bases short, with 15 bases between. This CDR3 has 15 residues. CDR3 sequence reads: CASARVAASTDTQYF. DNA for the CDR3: TGTGCCAGCGCAAGAGTTGCAGCGAGCACAGATACGCAGTATTTT.